This is a list of T cell receptor beta chains from one sample in a study of T cells in Graves' hyperthyroidism and ophthalmopathy. One entry per CDR3 protein, called by TCRdb with MiXCR from the multiplex PCR reads. The profile covers almost 600,000 distinct CDR3 sequences, with about 15% appearing a single time and under 7% taken by the ten largest. The sample taken for sequencing was blood. These receptors were collected from a woman in her twenties or thirties with Graves' hyperthyroidism that later progressed to Graves' ophthalmopathy. Each CDR3 is given with its conserved first and last residue. D genes are given only for firm matches. Where a row states a size, it is once, few, many or the class of an expanded clone; other rows omit it.

>TRBJ2-7|many|TRBD1|TRBV30
TGTGCCTGGAACTCTGACAGGGGCTACTCCTACGAGCAGTACTTC
CAWNSDRGYSYEQYF
>TRBJ1-2|-|TRBD1|TRBV5-1
TGCGCCAGCAGCTTGGAAACAGGGGGTGGCTACACCTTC
CASSLETGGGYTF
>TRBJ1-1|once|-|TRBV2
TGCGCCAGCAGCCAGGAAGTGGGGGACACCAACGAAGCTTTCTTT
CASSQEVGDTNEAFF
>TRBJ2-2|few|-|TRBV24-1
TGTGCCACCAGTGCCTACACCGGGGAGCTGTTTTTT
CATSAYTGELFF
>TRBJ2-1|few|TRBD1|TRBV19
TGTGCCAGTAGTCGACAGGGGGCAGGGCACAATGAGCAGTTCTTC
CASSRQGAGHNEQFF
>TRBJ2-7|many|-|TRBV7-2
TGTGCCAGCAGCTTAGCGGGGGCTACCGGGACTTCTCCCTACGAGCAGTACTTC
CASSLAGATGTSPYEQYF
>TRBJ1-2|-|-|TRBV19
TGTGCCAGTAGTATAGATAGGGGTAGGGACTATGGCTACACCTTC
CASSIDRGRDYGYTF
>TRBJ1-2|many|-|TRBV3-1
TGTGCCAGCAGCCATCGAGTTTCAGACCGTGGCTACACCTTC
CASSHRVSDRGYTF
>TRBJ2-5|many|TRBD2|TRBV20-1
TGCAGTGCTGGACTAGCGGGAGGAGAGACCCAGTACTTC
CSAGLAGGETQYF
>TRBJ1-5|many|-|TRBV19
TGTGCCAGTAGTAGGGGGGATGGCACAGGGTACGGTCAGCCCCAGCATTTT
CASSRGDGTGYGQPQHF
>TRBJ2-7|many|TRBD1|TRBV28
TGTGCCAGCAGCCTACCGGACAGGGGGGGGGAGCAGTACTTC
CASSLPDRGGEQYF
>TRBJ1-5|many|-|TRBV7-6
TGTGCCAGCAGCTTAAGGCGGCATGATCAGCCCCAGCATTTT
CASSLRRHDQPQHF
>TRBJ1-3|many|-|TRBV7-2
TGTGCCAGCAGCTTAGGACTGCCAGACTCTGGAAACACCATATATTTT
CASSLGLPDSGNTIYF
>TRBJ2-1|many|TRBD2|TRBV20-1
TGCAGTGCTAGTGCGGGAGGGCCGTTCTTC
CSASAGGPFF
>TRBJ2-3|many|TRBD2|TRBV2
TGTGCCAGCAGACCTTCTAGCGGGACCGCAGATACGCAGTATTTT
CASRPSSGTADTQYF
>TRBJ2-3|many|TRBD1|TRBV5-6
TGTGCCAGCAGCTGGGGACAGGGGTCTGCAGATACGCAGTATTTT
CASSWGQGSADTQYF
>TRBJ1-1|-|-|TRBV11-3
TGTGCCAGCAGCTTAGGTCTCTCGAACACTGAAGCTTTCTTT
CASSLGLSNTEAFF
>TRBJ1-2|-|-|TRBV29-1
TGCAGCGTTGAATTGGGTTTTAACTATGGCTACACCTTC
CSVELGFNYGYTF
>TRBJ2-6|many|TRBD1|TRBV18
TGTGCCAGCTCACCATGGACAGGGAGCTCTGGGGCCAACGTCCTGACTTTC
CASSPWTGSSGANVLTF
>TRBJ1-2|many|TRBD1|TRBV6-1
TGTGCCAGCAGTGCGGGGACAGCTGGCGTCTATGGCTACACCTTC
CASSAGTAGVYGYTF
>TRBJ1-2|-|TRBD1|TRBV30
TGTGCCTGGGGGGACAGCCATGGCTACACCTTC
CAWGDSHGYTF
>TRBJ2-5|many|-|TRBV7-2
TGTGCCAGCAGCTTAGTCCTTTCCGGAGCCCAAGAGACCCAGTACTTC
CASSLVLSGAQETQYF
>TRBJ2-2|-|-|TRBV27
TGTGCCAGCAGTTTGGACGCAGACCCCGGGGAGCTGTTTTTT
CASSLDADPGELFF
>TRBJ2-7|many|-|TRBV20-1
TGCAGTGCTTCCCAGGTCTCCTACGAGCAGTACTTC
CSASQVSYEQYF
>TRBJ2-7|-|TRBD1|TRBV5-1
TGCGCCAGCAGCCGGATGACAGGGGGTAGCAACGAGCAGTACTTC
CASSRMTGGSNEQYF
>TRBJ1-4|many|TRBD1|TRBV10-3
TGTGCCATCAGTTTCGGGACAGGGGAGAATGAAAAACTGTTTTTT
CAISFGTGENEKLFF
>TRBJ2-7|few|TRBD1|TRBV11-1
TGCGCCAGCAGCCAAGAGGGCCCCGGGACAGGGGTTTGGGAGCAGTACTTC
CASSQEGPGTGVWEQYF
>TRBJ2-7|once|-|TRBV5-6
TGTGCCAGCAGCTTCAGCGGGCTCCCCTACGAGCAGTACTTC
CASSFSGLPYEQYF
>TRBJ2-7|-|TRBD1|TRBV28
TGTGCCAGCAGTTTTGGGACAGGGAAGGCCTACGAGCAGTACTTC
CASSFGTGKAYEQYF
>TRBJ2-7|few|TRBD1|TRBV30
TGTGCCTGGAGTCCAGGGACAGGGACTTACGAGCAGTACTTC
CAWSPGTGTYEQYF
>TRBJ1-5|many|TRBD1|TRBV24-1
TGTGCCACCAGTGTCGGTGGACAGGGCGGCAATCAGCCCCAGCATTTT
CATSVGGQGGNQPQHF
>TRBJ2-7|many|-|TRBV2
TGTGCCAGCAGTGATCCAGGGCTAGCCGTGGACGAGCAGTACTTC
CASSDPGLAVDEQYF
>TRBJ1-2|-|TRBD1|TRBV19
TGTGCCAGTAGTACAGACAGGGCTTTGAATGGCTACACCTTC
CASSTDRALNGYTF
>TRBJ2-3|many|-|TRBV11-2
TGTGCCAGCAGGTGGGGCCGTCAGGGCACAGATACGCAGTATTTT
CASRWGRQGTDTQYF
>TRBJ2-3|many|-|TRBV5-4
TGTGCCAGTAAACTCGGGACGGAGGGGACAGATACGCAGTATTTT
CASKLGTEGTDTQYF
>TRBJ2-2|few|-|TRBV4-2
TGTGCCAGCAGCCCTCAGGTCCGGGGGAACACCGGGGAGCTGTTTTTT
CASSPQVRGNTGELFF
>TRBJ1-6|-|-|TRBV19
TGTGCCAGTAGTCGCCTGGAGCTGGATAATTCACCCCTCCACTTT
CASSRLELDNSPLHF
>TRBJ2-1|-|TRBD2|TRBV11-3
TGTGCCAGCAGCTTAGGCGGGACTACAAGGGATGAGCAGTTCTTC
CASSLGGTTRDEQFF
>TRBJ2-2|many|TRBD1|TRBV2
TGTGCCAGCAGTACAGGGGCGAGGACCGGGGAGCTGTTTTTT
CASSTGARTGELFF
>TRBJ2-7|many|-|TRBV12-3/TRBV12-4
TGTGCCAGCAGTTTTGGCCAGGTGAGCTCCTACGAGCAGTACTTC
CASSFGQVSSYEQYF
>TRBJ1-5|few|TRBD1|TRBV7-2
TGTGCCAGCAGCCCCTTACAGGGGGCTAATCAGCCCCAGCATTTT
CASSPLQGANQPQHF
>TRBJ1-1|many|-|TRBV18
TGTGCCAGCTCACCATCGCAGGGAGAGTTAGCTTTCTTT
CASSPSQGELAFF
>TRBJ1-3|-|-|TRBV5-1
TGCGCCAGCAGCTCACGTAATCCCCCTGGAAACACCATATATTTT
CASSSRNPPGNTIYF
>TRBJ2-2|many|-|TRBV9
TGTGCCAGCAGCGTAAAGGGCACCGGGGAGCTGTTTTTT
CASSVKGTGELFF
>TRBJ1-2|few|TRBD1|TRBV6-4
TGTGCCAGCAGTGACTCCGGGACAGGGGTAGATGGCTACACCTTC
CASSDSGTGVDGYTF
>TRBJ1-2|few|TRBD1|TRBV3-1
TGTGCCAGCTCACCTCCCATGGGAGGGGGCCCCGCTAACTATGGCTACACCTTC
CASSPPMGGGPANYGYTF
>TRBJ2-1|many|TRBD2|TRBV7-9
TGTGCCAGCAGCCTCGTACTAGCGGGGGGCTCTGAGCAGTTCTTC
CASSLVLAGGSEQFF
>TRBJ2-5|many|-|TRBV7-9
TGTGCCAGCAGCTTATCTTTGGGGGGACAGACCCAGTACTTC
CASSLSLGGQTQYF
>TRBJ1-2|-|TRBD1|TRBV9
TGTGCCAGCAGCTCCCCGGGACAGGGGGCAACAGTAAACTATGGCTACACCTTC
CASSSPGQGATVNYGYTF
>TRBJ2-2|-|-|TRBV7-3
TGTGCCAGCACCCCGGGTTCCACCGGGGAGCTGTTTTTT
CASTPGSTGELFF
>TRBJ2-1|many|TRBD2|TRBV20-1
TGCAGTGCTCCCCCGGCTGAGGGACTAGCGGAATACAATGAGCAGTTCTTC
CSAPPAEGLAEYNEQFF
>TRBJ1-2|-|TRBD1|TRBV20-1
TGCAGTGCTAGAGATCCATCTTGGACAGGAGGGGTTAACTATGGCTACACCTTC
CSARDPSWTGGVNYGYTF
>TRBJ2-2|many|-|TRBV13
TGTGCCAGCAGCTTATGGGACAATCTGAGCGGGGAGCTGTTTTTT
CASSLWDNLSGELFF
>TRBJ2-7|many|TRBD2|TRBV11-2
TGTGCCAGCAGCTGGACTAGCGGGAGATACGAGCAGTACTTC
CASSWTSGRYEQYF
>TRBJ2-7|few|-|TRBV29-1
TGCAGCGCTATCCTCGGACTTGGCTCCTACGAGCAGTACTTC
CSAILGLGSYEQYF
>TRBJ2-7|many|TRBD1|TRBV6-1
TGTGCCAGCAGAAGGACAGGGGAAAGGTACGAGCAGTACTTC
CASRRTGERYEQYF